What follows are 9 T cell receptor beta chains derived from one specimen sequenced in a study of CXCR3-negative and CXCR3-positive naive CD8 T cells. Researchers prepared the TRB cDNA libraries using 5' RACE with UMI labels. TCRdb reprocessed the 5' RACE reads; each CDR3 protein has one entry and no DNA is given. Its listing shows over 55,000 distinct CDR3 sequences. Sequences were obtained from memory CD8+ T cells from blood. The source is a human donor in good health. Some clones in this sample may be carry-over from other donors' samples.

J is TRBJ2-7 and V is TRBV28; TCRdb outputs TRBD2, but without DNA this stays unchecked. The CDR3 has 12 residues. Germline-derived CDR1 and CDR2 are MDHEN and SYDVKM. CDR3 protein: CASSRLAEEQYF.

The CDR3 protein is CSVDPGPLAGVRYTQYF. V usage is TRBV29-1 and J usage is TRBJ2-3; without DNA, the TCRdb call of TRBD2 cannot be checked. Germline CDR1 SQVTM, CDR2 ANQGSEA. CDR3 size: 17 residues.

The V gene is TRBV9, the J gene TRBJ1-4. CDR3 length equals 13 residues. CDR1 and CDR2 from the germline V gene are SGDLS and YYNGEE. The CDR3 is CASSDPSNEKLFF. Combining the CDR3 with reference TRBV9 and TRBJ1-4 gives the whole variable domain DSGVTQTPKHLITATGQRVTLRCSPRSGDLSVYWYQQSLDQGLQFLIQYYNGEERAKGNILERFSAQQFPDLHSELNLSSLELGDSALYFCASSDPSNEKLFFGSGTQLSVL.

The chain carries TRBV7-6 and TRBJ1-1. Germline CDR1 and CDR2: SGHVS and FNYEAQ. The CDR3 has 13 amino acids. The CDR3 spells CASRDGTRGEAFF.

The rearrangement links TRBV10-1 to TRBJ1-1; the D call from TCRdb, TRBD1, cannot be confirmed without DNA. Germline CDR1 reads WNHNN; CDR2 reads SYGVQD (reference sequence). The length of the CDR3 is 15 residues. CDR3 region: CASSESTGGNTEAFF.

The chain links TRBV4-3 to TRBJ2-7; the D gene TCRdb calls, TRBD1, cannot be checked with no DNA. The germline CDR1 and CDR2 sequences are LGHNA and YSLEER. This CDR3 has 17 residues. CDR3 protein: CASSQDSTGTVGYEQYF.

CDR3 residues: CASSLDGTYEQYF. The chain joins TRBV7-7 to TRBJ2-7; TCRdb lists TRBD1, though no DNA is available to test this call. The length of the CDR3 is 13 residues. From germline, CDR1 is SSHAT and CDR2 FNYEAQ (reference sequence).

This chain joins TRBV12-3 or TRBV12-4 and TRBJ2-7; TCRdb proposes TRBD1, but this gene call is untestable without DNA. The CDR3 sequence is 14 residues long. This chain's CDR3 is CASSSGTGQAEQYF.

The chain recombines TRBV20-1 with TRBJ2-7; the TCRdb D gene call, TRBD2, has no DNA to confirm it. Germline lookup yields CDR1 DFQATT and CDR2 SNEGSKA (reference sequence). CDR3 length: 15 amino acids. The CDR3 sequence is CSAIALQPLTYEQYF.